Listed here are 21 T cell receptor beta chains from one sample, sequenced in a study of T cell changes during pregnancy in multiple sclerosis. Produced via immunoSEQ multiplex PCR; TCRdb's table is partial and in-frame only. The table has fewer than 25,000 clones, roughly 90% seen once. The specimen comprised CD8+ T cells from peripheral blood mononuclear cells, sampled in the third trimester of pregnancy. Receptors originate from a female donor in good health, enrolled as a control in a pregnancy study.

V gene TRBV10-3 combines with J gene TRBJ2-3, with 7 nucleotides matching TRBD1. Germline V lookup: CDR1 ENHRY, CDR2 SYGVKD. The V gene end was trimmed by 2 bases and the J gene end by 2 bases; junction bases not matched to a gene: 4. The CDR3 consists of 15 residues. The CDR3 sequence: CAISETGDNTDTQYF. CDR3 in DNA: TGTGCCATCAGTGAGACAGGGGACAACACAGATACGCAGTATTTT.

The chain employs TRBV6-1 and TRBJ2-3; a weak D match, TRBD2 (6 bases). The CDR3 runs to 17 residues. Looked up from germline, CDR1 is MNHNS and CDR2 is SASEGT. The V and J ends lost 4 bases and 3 bases respectively, with 20 bases between them. DNA for the CDR3: TGTGCCAGCAGTGGGGGGGAATTCCGGTCGGGAACAGATACGCAGTATTTT. Translating gives CASSGGEFRSGTDTQYF.

This clone was seen only once. V and J are TRBV2 and TRBJ2-5; D is possibly TRBD2 (6 bases). The CDR3 spans 15 residues. The germline V gene has CDR1 SNHLY and CDR2 FYNNEI. The ends were cut back, 8 bases at V and 1 base at J, with 17 bases in the middle. The CDR3 DNA reads TGTGCCAGCGTCCTCCCTGGAGGGGTCCAAGAGACCCAGTACTTC. Its translation is CASVLPGGVQETQYF.

The chain links TRBV27 to TRBJ2-1; D unresolved. The germline V gene has CDR1 MNHEY and CDR2 SMNVEV (reference sequence). The CDR3 extends over 13 amino acids. V gave up 4 bases and J gave up 7 bases, with 11 bases separating them. The CDR3 protein is CASSSPVGNEQFF. Written as DNA, the CDR3 is TGTGCCAGCAGTTCCCCGGTCGGGAATGAGCAGTTCTTC.

The rearrangement links TRBV29-1 to TRBJ2-3; TRBD2 aligns across 12 bases. With V trimmed by 4 bases and J by 3 bases, 11 bases remained unmatched. Germline V gives CDR1 SQVTM, CDR2 ANQGSEA. The CDR3 runs 17 residues. CDR3 sequence reads: CSVVGASGGVKTDTQYF. CDR3 nucleotide sequence: TGCAGCGTTGTTGGGGCTAGCGGGGGGGTTAAGACAGATACGCAGTATTTT.

This clone came up once. The rearrangement joins TRBV11-2 to TRBJ2-6; TRBD1 might be the D (7 bases). V was trimmed by 0 bases and J by 4 bases, leaving 16 bases between them. CDR1 and CDR2 (germline): SGHAT, FQNNGV. The CDR3 has 18 residues. The CDR3 region is CASSLDLGGGSGANVLTF. The CDR3 DNA follows: TGTGCCAGCAGCTTAGATCTCGGAGGGGGCTCAGGGGCCAACGTCCTGACTTTC.

The rearrangement uses TRBV7-9 and TRBJ2-1; 16 nucleotides align to TRBD2. The CDR3 runs to 19 residues. J lost 2 bases, V lost 5 bases, and 9 bases had no gene match. Germline V gene lookup returns CDR1 SEHNR and CDR2 FQNEAQ (reference sequence). CDR3 sequence: CASSPGLAGGPLTYNEQFF. The CDR3 coding sequence is TGTGCCAGCAGCCCGGGACTAGCGGGGGGGCCCCTTACCTACAATGAGCAGTTCTTC.

This clone was counted once. CDR3 in amino acids: CAISEGPSGFYNEQFF. DNA of the CDR3: TGTGCCATCAGTGAGGGGCCTAGCGGATTCTACAATGAGCAGTTCTTC. J is TRBJ2-1 and V is TRBV10-3, with 7 nucleotides matching TRBD2. V was pared by 2 bases and J by 3 bases, with 7 bases of the junction left unmatched. The CDR3 length is 16 residues. Germline V lookup: CDR1 ENHRY, CDR2 SYGVKD.

This chain links TRBV19 with TRBJ2-1; 8 bases fit TRBD2. The CDR3 has 16 amino acids. Looked up from germline, CDR1 is LNHDA and CDR2 is SQIVND (reference sequence). The ends lost 4 bases at V and 6 bases at J; junction bases unmatched: 11. The CDR3 reads CASSRGSRAGGNEQFF. In DNA form, the CDR3 reads TGTGCCAGTAGTAGAGGGTCCAGGGCGGGGGGCAATGAGCAGTTCTTC. Using reference TRBV19 and TRBJ2-1 for the parts outside the CDR3, the full variable domain is DGGITQSPKYLFRKEGQNVTLSCEQNLNHDAMYWYRQDPGQGLRLIYYSQIVNDFQKGDIAEGYSVSREKKESFPLTVTSAQKNPTAFYLCASSRGSRAGGNEQFFGPGTRLTVL.

The chain has TRBV5-8 and TRBJ2-1; 10 nucleotides line up with TRBD2. CDR3 length: 16 residues. V shed 4 bases and J 7 bases; nucleotides not matched to a gene: 11. Germline V CDR1 and CDR2: SGHTS, YDEGEE. The CDR3 DNA follows: TGTGCCAGCAGCCGGAGGTGGACTAGCGGCCTAAATGAGCAGTTCTTC. Translated, it gives CASSRRWTSGLNEQFF.

J is TRBJ2-1 and V is TRBV28, with D uncertain. The CDR3 spans 14 residues. V gave up 5 bases and J gave up 6 bases, with 14 bases separating them. Germline V gene data show CDR1 as MDHEN and CDR2 as SYDVKM. CDR3: CASSPISHPNEQFF. The CDR3 DNA follows: TGTGCCAGCAGTCCCATTAGCCACCCCAATGAGCAGTTCTTC.

This clone is deemed medium-sized. The chain employs TRBV7-9 and TRBJ2-7, with D tentatively TRBD1 (5 bases). Germline V gene sequence: CDR1 SEHNR, CDR2 FQNEAQ (reference sequence). This CDR3 has 13 residues. Trimming shortened V by 6 bases and J by 2 bases, and 11 bases separated the two germline ends. CDR3 sequence (DNA): TGTGCCAGCAGGGACACTCTAACCTACGAGCAGTACTTC. Translation gives CASRDTLTYEQYF.

This sequence joins TRBV7-9 and TRBJ1-3; TRBD1 agrees at 9 bases. J lost 4 bases, V lost 3 bases, and 7 bases had no gene match. Germline values: CDR1 SEHNR, CDR2 FQNEAQ (reference sequence). The CDR3 consists of 16 residues. The CDR3 protein is CASSFHRGQGGNTIYF. Here the CDR3 DNA reads TGTGCCAGCAGCTTCCATCGCGGACAGGGGGGAAACACCATATATTTT.

The CDR3 nucleotides read TGTGCCACCAGCAGAGCGGGCAGGGGCCACGAGCAGTACTTC. This codes for CATSRAGRGHEQYF. The chain has TRBV15 and TRBJ2-7; weak D call: TRBD1 (6 bases). CDR1 is LNHNV and CDR2 is YYDKDF in the germline V gene (reference sequence). Trimming pared 1 base from V and 5 bases from J, leaving 12 bases between. The CDR3 is made up of 14 amino acids.

The genes are TRBV28 and TRBJ2-7, with a tentative D call TRBD1 (6 bases). The CDR3 sequence is 14 residues long. The germline V gene has CDR1 MDHEN and CDR2 SYDVKM. V was cut by 4 bases and J by 2 bases, with 12 bases left in between. The chain's CDR3 is CASSYRVAPYEQYF. The CDR3 nucleotides are TGTGCCAGCAGTTACAGGGTAGCGCCCTACGAGCAGTACTTC.

V gene TRBV27 combines with J gene TRBJ2-1; 11 nucleotides match TRBD2. The CDR3 totals 17 residues. Germline-derived CDR1 and CDR2 are MNHEY and SMNVEV (reference sequence). V shed 5 bases and J 11 bases; nucleotides not matched to a gene: 17. CDR3: CASSPILLAGANQKQFF. The CDR3 DNA reads as TGTGCCAGCAGTCCAATATTACTAGCGGGAGCCAACCAGAAGCAGTTCTTC.

Note on this clone: Within the sample, other DNA sequences also encode this same CDR3. V gene TRBV9 combines with J gene TRBJ2-2, with a tentative D call TRBD1 (6 bases). Trimming removed 0 bases from V and 5 bases from J, with 8 bases in between. CDR1 and CDR2 (germline): SGDLS, YYNGEE. The CDR3 is 14 residues long. The CDR3 spells CASSVGGGTGELFF. The DNA of the CDR3 is TGTGCCAGCAGCGTAGGAGGGGGTACCGGGGAGCTGTTTTTT.

CDR3 amino acids: CASSLGPGSYEQYF. The CDR3 region has the DNA TGTGCCAGCAGCTTAGGACCGGGGTCCTACGAGCAGTACTTC. The chain joins TRBV5-5 to TRBJ2-7; a weak D match, TRBD2 (5 bases). Germline V gives CDR1 SGHKS, CDR2 YYEKEE (reference sequence). The CDR3 spans 14 residues. Trimming removed 2 bases from V and 1 base from J, with 10 bases in between.

The chain recombines TRBV2 with TRBJ2-1; 8 bases are a match to TRBD1. There are 16 residues in the CDR3. CDR1 is SNHLY and CDR2 is FYNNEI in the germline V gene. J was trimmed by 7 bases and V by 3 bases; bases with no gene match: 11. The CDR3 region is CASSETGALLHNEQFF. In nucleotides, the CDR3 is TGTGCCAGCAGTGAGACAGGGGCCTTATTACATAATGAGCAGTTCTTC.

The V call is TRBV2, the J call TRBJ2-1; 14 positions match TRBD2. Trimming cost V 4 bases and J 4 bases; bases outside gene matches: 6. The CDR3 runs 17 residues. Germline V gene lookup returns CDR1 SNHLY and CDR2 FYNNEI. CDR3 sequence (DNA): TGTGCCAGCAGTGGATGGACTAGCGGGAGGAGGTACAATGAGCAGTTCTTC. Translating gives CASSGWTSGRRYNEQFF. The full variable domain, with the rest looked up from reference TRBV2 and TRBJ2-1, is EPEVTQTPSHQVTQMGQEVILRCVPISNHLYFYWYRQILGQKVEFLVSFYNNEISEKSEIFDDQFSVERPDGSNFTLKIRSTKLEDSAMYFCASSGWTSGRRYNEQFFGPGTRLTVL.

The genes are TRBV6-5 and TRBJ1-2; 10 nucleotides line up with TRBD1. CDR1 and CDR2 from the germline V gene are MNHEY and SVGAGI. This CDR3 has 15 amino acids. The V segment lost 2 bases and the J segment 4 bases; nucleotides outside the gene matches: 4. CDR3 in DNA: TGTGCCAGCAGTTACGGGACAGGGGACGGCTATGGCTACACCTTC. It is translated as CASSYGTGDGYGYTF.